This T cell receptor (beta chain) was profiled in a study of T cells in Graves' hyperthyroidism and ophthalmopathy. Study results and limitations: Blood also contained most expanded thyroid clonotypes above 0.001. Ophthalmopathy and stable hyperthyroidism were told apart by a 13 V-J model.

V was clipped by 5 bases and J by 0 bases, with 13 bases between them. CDR3 length: 15 residues. Germline-derived CDR1 and CDR2 are DFQATT and SNEGSKA (reference sequence). Regarding this clonotype: Its antigen remains unidentified.

The TCR beta CDR3 regions underwent amplification using RNA transcripts as the source. Primed by the HTBI set, a first-round RT-PCR was run on the TCR CDR3. TCRdb used MiXCR to reprocess the multiplex PCR reads, holding one entry per CDR3 protein. The table has hundreds of thousands of distinct CDR3 sequences, over 40% seen once; the top ten hold under 8.5%. The clonotype comes from an adult man with Graves' disease, either hyperthyroidism or ophthalmopathy (not recorded which). The sample comprised peripheral blood or thyroid tissue (not recorded which). The rearrangement joins TRBV20-1 to TRBJ2-2, with D perhaps TRBD1 (6 bases). The CDR3 DNA sequence: TGCAGTGCTCCTAAACAGGGTTCGAACACCGGGGAGCTGTTTTTT. Protein sequence: CSAPKQGSNTGELFF.